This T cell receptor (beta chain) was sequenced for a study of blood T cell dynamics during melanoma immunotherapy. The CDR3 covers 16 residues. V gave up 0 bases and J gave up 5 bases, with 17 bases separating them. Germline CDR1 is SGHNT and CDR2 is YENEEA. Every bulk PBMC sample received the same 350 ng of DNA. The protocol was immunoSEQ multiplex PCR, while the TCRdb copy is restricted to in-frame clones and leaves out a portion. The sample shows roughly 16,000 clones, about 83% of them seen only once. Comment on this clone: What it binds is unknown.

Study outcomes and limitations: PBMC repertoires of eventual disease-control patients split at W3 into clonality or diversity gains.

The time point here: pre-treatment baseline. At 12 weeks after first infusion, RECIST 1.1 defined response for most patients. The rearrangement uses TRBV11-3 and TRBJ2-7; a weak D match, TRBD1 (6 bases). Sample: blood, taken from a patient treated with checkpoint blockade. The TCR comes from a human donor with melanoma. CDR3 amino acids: CASSLDVPRGINEQYF. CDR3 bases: TGTGCCAGCAGCTTAGATGTCCCCAGGGGTATCAACGAGCAGTACTTC.